The 8 T cell receptor beta chains reported below all come from one sample, sequenced in a study of cytomegalovirus exposure and HLA in healthy donors (dated by TCRdb to about 2017). Library prep was done by the immunoSEQ multiplex PCR assay. For the multiplex PCR, a mixture combining 60 forward primers for TCR Vbeta segments and 13 reverse primers for TCR Jbeta segments was used. TCRdb stores this immuneACCESS table with in-frame sequences only. Part of the clones is absent; in the studies checked, under half of the shortfall reflects unresolved V genes, and no reason is known for the rest. This sample is represented by about 270,000 clones; 65% to 85% of them were singletons. The top ten clones comprise around 2% of the sample. The sample comprised PBMCs. All receptors come from a female donor in good health and CMV-seronegative.

V is TRBV30 and J is TRBJ2-5; 8 positions match TRBD1. The DNA end favors TRBJ2-7, so the J call may be wrong. This CDR3 is 13 amino acids long. The germline CDR1 and CDR2 sequences are GTSNPN and SVGIG (reference sequence). CDR3 protein: CAWSGQGAGEQYF. CDR3 sequence (DNA): TGTGCCTGGAGTGGGCAGGGGGCAGGCGAGCAGTACTTC.

This chain uses TRBV4-1 with TRBJ2-7; the D gene is possibly TRBD2 (6 bases). The CDR3 contains 15 residues. The V end lost 6 bases, the J end lost 0 bases, and 15 bases lay between the germline ends. Germline V gives CDR1 MGHRA, CDR2 YSYEKL. The CDR3 spells CASSQQSGSSYEQYF. The CDR3 bases are TGCGCCAGCAGTCAGCAATCCGGGAGCTCCTACGAGCAGTACTTC.

This clone has only a few counts. The chain joins TRBV7-9 to TRBJ1-4, with D possibly being TRBD1 (5 bases). V was cut by 5 bases and J by 7 bases, with 14 bases left in between. Germline V gives CDR1 SEHNR, CDR2 FQNEAQ (reference sequence). This CDR3 has 14 residues. CDR3 residues: CASSDRQIGEKLFF. DNA for the CDR3: TGTGCCAGCAGCGACAGACAGATTGGTGAAAAACTGTTTTTT.

The V and J genes are TRBV5-4 and TRBJ1-4; the match to TRBD1 covers 9 bases. With 0 bases clipped from V and 4 bases from J, the junction kept 4 bases outside the gene matches. The CDR3 runs to 16 residues. Germline CDR1 and CDR2: SGHNT and YYREEE (reference sequence). The CDR3 loop is CASSLGGTGNNEKLFF. CDR3 sequence (DNA): TGTGCCAGCAGCTTGGGCGGGACAGGGAATAATGAAAAACTGTTTTTT.

This clone was observed a few times. The chain is built from TRBV27 and TRBJ1-5, with a possible D match to TRBD1 (5 bases). Germline V gene lookup returns CDR1 MNHEY and CDR2 SMNVEV (reference sequence). The V and J ends lost 3 bases and 3 bases respectively, with 9 bases between them. This CDR3 spans 14 amino acids. CDR3 amino acids: CASSFGGNNQPQHF. CDR3 DNA: TGTGCCAGCAGTTTCGGGGGGAACAATCAGCCCCAGCATTTT.

This rearrangement joins TRBV20-1 to TRBJ1-1; D might be TRBD1 (5 bases). CDR3 length: 11 residues. V was pared by 5 bases and J by 4 bases, with 8 bases between. The germline gives CDR1 DFQATT, CDR2 SNEGSKA (reference sequence). The CDR3 DNA reads TGCAGTGCTCCAGGGTTCACTGAAGCTTTCTTT. Amino acids: CSAPGFTEAFF.

V usage is TRBV18 and J usage is TRBJ2-3; possibly TRBD2 for D (6 bases). CDR3 size: 14 residues. Deletions cut 5 bases from V and 0 bases from J, with 9 bases between. CDR1 is KGHSH and CDR2 is LQKENI in the germline V gene. CDR3 in DNA: TGTGCCAGCTCATCAAGCGGGAGCACAGATACGCAGTATTTT. This codes for CASSSSGSTDTQYF.

This chain connects TRBV6-5 to TRBJ2-2, with TRBD2 matching over 9 bases. With 8 bases clipped from V and 2 bases from J, the junction kept 6 bases outside the gene matches. The CDR3 is 15 residues long. Germline V lookup: CDR1 MNHEY, CDR2 SVGAGI. The CDR3 here is CASRGGRANTGELFF. The CDR3 DNA reads TGTGCCAGCCGTGGCGGGAGGGCCAACACCGGGGAGCTGTTTTTT.